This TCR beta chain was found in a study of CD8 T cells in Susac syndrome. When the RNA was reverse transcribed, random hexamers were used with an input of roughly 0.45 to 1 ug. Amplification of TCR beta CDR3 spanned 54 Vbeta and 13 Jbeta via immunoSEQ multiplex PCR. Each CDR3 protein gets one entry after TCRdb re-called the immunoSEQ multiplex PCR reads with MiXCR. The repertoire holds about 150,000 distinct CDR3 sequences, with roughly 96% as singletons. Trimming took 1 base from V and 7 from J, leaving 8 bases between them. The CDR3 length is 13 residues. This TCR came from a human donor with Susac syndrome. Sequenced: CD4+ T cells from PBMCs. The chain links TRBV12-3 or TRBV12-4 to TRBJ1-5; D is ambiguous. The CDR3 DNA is TGTGCCAGCAGTTTAGACAAAGGGCAGCCCCAGCATTTT. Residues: CASSLDKGQPQHF.